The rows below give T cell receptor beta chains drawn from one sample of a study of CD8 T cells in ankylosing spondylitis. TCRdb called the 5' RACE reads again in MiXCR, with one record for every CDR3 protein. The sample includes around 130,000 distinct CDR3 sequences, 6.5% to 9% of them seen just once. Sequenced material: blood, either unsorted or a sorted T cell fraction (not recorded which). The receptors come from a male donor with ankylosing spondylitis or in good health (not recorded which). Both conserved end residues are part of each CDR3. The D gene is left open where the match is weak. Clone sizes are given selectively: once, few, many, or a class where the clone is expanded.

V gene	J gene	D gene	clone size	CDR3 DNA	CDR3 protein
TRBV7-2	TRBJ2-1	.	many	TGTGCCAGCAGCTTAGAGCGGAGCTCCTACAATGAGCAGTTCTTC	CASSLERSSYNEQFF
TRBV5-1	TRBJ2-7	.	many	TGCGCCAGCAGCTTCTCAGGGACCAACTACGAGCAGTACTTC	CASSFSGTNYEQYF
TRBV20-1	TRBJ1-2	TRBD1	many	TGCAGTGCCCAACACCAGGGGGCCTATGGCTACACCTTC	CSAQHQGAYGYTF
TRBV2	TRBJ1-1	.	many	TGTGCCAGCAGTGAAGAACAGCTTGAAGCTTTCTTT	CASSEEQLEAFF
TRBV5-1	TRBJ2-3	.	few	TGCGCCAGCAGCCCCTTCCTACTGATGGCGTCAGGAGATACGCAGTATTTT	CASSPFLLMASGDTQYF
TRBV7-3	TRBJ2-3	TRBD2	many	TGTGCCAGCAGCTTAAAGGGAGGGGCAGATACGCAGTATTTT	CASSLKGGADTQYF
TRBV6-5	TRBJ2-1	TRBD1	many	TGTGCCAGCAGTTACTCCGACAGGGTCTGGTACAATGAGCAGTTCTTC	CASSYSDRVWYNEQFF
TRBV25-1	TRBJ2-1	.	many	TGTGCCAGCAGTGTGACCCATTACAATGAGCAGTTCTTC	CASSVTHYNEQFF
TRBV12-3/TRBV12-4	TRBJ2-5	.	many	TGTGCCAGCAGTTCCCGCCAGGGGTTAGAGACCCAGTACTTC	CASSSRQGLETQYF
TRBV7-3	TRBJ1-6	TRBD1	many	TGTGCCAGCAGCCCGGGACAGCCGGGAGGTTCACCCCTCCACTTT	CASSPGQPGGSPLHF
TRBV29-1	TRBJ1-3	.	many	TGCAGCGTTGTTATCCCCTCTGGAAACACCATATATTTT	CSVVIPSGNTIYF
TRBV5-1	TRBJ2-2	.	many	TGCGCCAGCGGCAAGATGGCAGATACCGGGGAGCTGTTTTTT	CASGKMADTGELFF
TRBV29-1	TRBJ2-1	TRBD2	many	TGCAGCGTTGAGGGGACTAGGACCTACAATGAGCAGTTCTTC	CSVEGTRTYNEQFF
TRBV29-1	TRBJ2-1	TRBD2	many	TGCAGCGTTGTGGGTACGGTTCGGGAGGGATCCTACAATGAGCAGTTCTTC	CSVVGTVREGSYNEQFF
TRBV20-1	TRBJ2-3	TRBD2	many	TGCAGTGCTAGCGGGGGGGTCACAGATACGCAGTATTTT	CSASGGVTDTQYF
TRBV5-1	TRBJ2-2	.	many	TGCGCCAGCAGCTATGGACTGGGCGGGGAGCTGTTTTTT	CASSYGLGGELFF
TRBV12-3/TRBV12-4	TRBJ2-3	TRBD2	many	TGTGCCAGCAGTTTAACTAGCGGGAGAACAGATACGCAGTATTTT	CASSLTSGRTDTQYF
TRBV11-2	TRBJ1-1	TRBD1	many	TGTGCCAGCAGCTTACCACACAGGGGCTGCGGACAGGGATCTATGAACACTGAAGCTTTCTTT	CASSLPHRGCGQGSMNTEAFF
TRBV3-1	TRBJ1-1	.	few	TGTGCCAGCACTCGGGGACCGGGAAGAACTGAAGCTTTCTTT	CASTRGPGRTEAFF
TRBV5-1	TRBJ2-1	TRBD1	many	TGCGCCAGCAGCCTCAGACAGGGGGGGACATATGAGCAGTTCTTC	CASSLRQGGTYEQFF
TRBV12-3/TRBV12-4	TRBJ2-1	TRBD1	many	TGTGCCAGCAGTTTAGCCCCGGGACAGGGGTCCTACAATGAGCAGTTCTTC	CASSLAPGQGSYNEQFF
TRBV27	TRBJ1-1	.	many	TGTGCCAGCAGTTTCTCGGGCCCGAACACTGAAGCTTTCTTT	CASSFSGPNTEAFF
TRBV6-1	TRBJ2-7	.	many	TGTGCCAGCAGTGAAGCGAGACAGATCTACTACGAGCAGTACTTC	CASSEARQIYYEQYF
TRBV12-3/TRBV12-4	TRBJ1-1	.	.	TGTGCCAGCACTTGGGGCAGGGGCACTGAAGCTTTCTTT	CASTWGRGTEAFF
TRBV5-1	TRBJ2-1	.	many	TGCGCCAGCTCCTGGGGGGCTTTAGTAGGCAATGAGCAGTTCTTC	CASSWGALVGNEQFF
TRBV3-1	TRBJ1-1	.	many	TGTGCCAGCAGCCAAGATGGGAGGGTTTCTGAAGCTTTCTTT	CASSQDGRVSEAFF
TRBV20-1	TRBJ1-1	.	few	TGCAGTGCCCCCTCCTCCTCGTCCAACACTGAAGCTTTCTTT	CSAPSSSSNTEAFF
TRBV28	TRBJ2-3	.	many	TGTGCCAGCAGTGATCGACATCCAGATACGCAGTATTTT	CASSDRHPDTQYF
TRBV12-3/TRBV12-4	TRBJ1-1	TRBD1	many	TGTGCCAGCAGTTTAGGGACAGGGTCCTCTGAAGCTTTCTTT	CASSLGTGSSEAFF
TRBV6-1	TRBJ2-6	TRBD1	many	TGTGCCAGCAGTCCCGCTGACAGGGGTAACTCTGGGGCCAACGTCCTGACTTTC	CASSPADRGNSGANVLTF
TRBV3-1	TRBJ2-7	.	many	TGTGCCAGCAGCCCACCTTTGGGCACTTCCTACGAGCAGTACTTC	CASSPPLGTSYEQYF
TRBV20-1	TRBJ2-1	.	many	TGCAGTGCTCCGACAGCGAACTTGTACAATGAGCAGTTCTTC	CSAPTANLYNEQFF
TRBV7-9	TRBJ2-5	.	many	TGTGCCAGCAGCTCCCTGAGGGGGAAAGAGACCCAGTACTTC	CASSSLRGKETQYF
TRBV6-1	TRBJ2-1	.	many	TGTGCCAGCAGTCCCCCGGACCCGGAGTTTGAGCAGTTCTTC	CASSPPDPEFEQFF
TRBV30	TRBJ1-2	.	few	TGTGCCTGGAGGCCAAGGGGCATATCGGGCGGTGGCTACACCTTC	CAWRPRGISGGGYTF
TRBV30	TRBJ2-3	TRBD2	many	TGTGCCTGGAGTGGACTAGCGGGAGCAGATACGCAGTATTTT	CAWSGLAGADTQYF
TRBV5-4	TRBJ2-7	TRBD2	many	TGTGCCAGCAGCTCGGGACTAGCGGGAGGGCCACGTAGGAGCTCCTACGAGCAGTACTTC	CASSSGLAGGPRRSSYEQYF
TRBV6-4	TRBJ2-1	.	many	TGTGCCAGCAGTGACGTAATGTTCTTC	CASSDVMFF
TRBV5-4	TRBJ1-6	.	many	TGTGCCAGCAGCTTGGAACGGTTTAATTCACCCCTCCACTTT	CASSLERFNSPLHF
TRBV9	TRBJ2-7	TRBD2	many	TGTGCCAGCAGCCGCGGGAGGCCCTTCTCCTACGAGCAGTACTTC	CASSRGRPFSYEQYF
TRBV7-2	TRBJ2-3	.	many	TGTGCCAGCAGCTTAGGTCAGCGTTGGGGGACAGATACGCAGTATTTT	CASSLGQRWGTDTQYF
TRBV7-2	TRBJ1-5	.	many	TGTGCCAGCAGCTTAGCTAATCCAGGCGCCGGGCAGCCCCAGCATTTT	CASSLANPGAGQPQHF
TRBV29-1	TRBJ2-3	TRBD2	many	TGCAGCGGGACTAGCGGGACTAGCACAGATACGCAGTATTTT	CSGTSGTSTDTQYF
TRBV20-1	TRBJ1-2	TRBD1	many	TGCAGTGCTAGGGCCCGGGACAGGGACCCTAGGGCCTATGGCTACACCTTC	CSARARDRDPRAYGYTF
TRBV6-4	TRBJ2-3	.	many	TGTGCCAGCAGTGACTCGGATGGGGGTGTAGATACGCAGTATTTT	CASSDSDGGVDTQYF
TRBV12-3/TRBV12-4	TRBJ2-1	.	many	TGTGCCAGCAAAACAGGGATTACCTACAATGAGCAGTTCTTC	CASKTGITYNEQFF
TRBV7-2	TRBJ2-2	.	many	TGTGCCAGCAGCTTAGGGACGTACGCGAACACCGGGGAGCTGTTTTTT	CASSLGTYANTGELFF
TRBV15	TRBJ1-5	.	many	TGTGCCACCAGCAGAGTTGGGTATAGCAATCAGCCCCAGCATTTT	CATSRVGYSNQPQHF